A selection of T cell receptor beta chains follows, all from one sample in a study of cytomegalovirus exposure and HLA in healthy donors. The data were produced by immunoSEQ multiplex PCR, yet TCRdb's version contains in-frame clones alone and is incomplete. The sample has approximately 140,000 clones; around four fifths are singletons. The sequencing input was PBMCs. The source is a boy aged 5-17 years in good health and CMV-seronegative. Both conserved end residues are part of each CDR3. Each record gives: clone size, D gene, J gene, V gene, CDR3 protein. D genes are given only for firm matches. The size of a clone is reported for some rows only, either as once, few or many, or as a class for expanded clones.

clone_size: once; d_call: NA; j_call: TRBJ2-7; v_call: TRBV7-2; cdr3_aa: CASSLDVGLGYEQYF
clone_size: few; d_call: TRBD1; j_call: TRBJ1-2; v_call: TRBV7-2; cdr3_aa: CASSLKGTGAVDGYTF
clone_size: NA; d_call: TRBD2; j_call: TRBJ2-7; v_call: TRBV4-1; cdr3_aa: CASSSTSGGSPYEQYF
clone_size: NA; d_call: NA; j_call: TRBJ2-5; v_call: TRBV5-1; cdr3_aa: CASSRTGMEETQYF
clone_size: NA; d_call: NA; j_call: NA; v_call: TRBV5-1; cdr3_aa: CASSLDRMGEQYF
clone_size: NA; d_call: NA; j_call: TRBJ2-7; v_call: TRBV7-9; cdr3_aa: CASSQGLFSREQYF
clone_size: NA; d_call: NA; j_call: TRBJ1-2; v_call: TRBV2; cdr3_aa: CASQESAYGYTF
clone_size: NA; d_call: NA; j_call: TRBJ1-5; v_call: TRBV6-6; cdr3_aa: CASTPTGKTNQPQHF
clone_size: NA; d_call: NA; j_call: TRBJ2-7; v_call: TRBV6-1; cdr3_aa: CASRWGAYEQYF
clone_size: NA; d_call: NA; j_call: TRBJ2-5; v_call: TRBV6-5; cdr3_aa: CASSYLAGSETQYF
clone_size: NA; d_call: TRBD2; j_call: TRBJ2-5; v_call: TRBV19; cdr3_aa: CASSSSSWTSGSGETQYF
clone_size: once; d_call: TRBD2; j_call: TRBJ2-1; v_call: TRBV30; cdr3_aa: CAWSVLTSGAVYNEQFF
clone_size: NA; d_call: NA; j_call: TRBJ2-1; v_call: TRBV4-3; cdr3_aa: CASSQDSGEFNEQFF
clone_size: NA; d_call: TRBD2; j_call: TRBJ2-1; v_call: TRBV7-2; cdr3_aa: CASSAGLAGEEQFF
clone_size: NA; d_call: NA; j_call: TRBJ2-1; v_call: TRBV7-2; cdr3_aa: CASSLARAYNEQFF
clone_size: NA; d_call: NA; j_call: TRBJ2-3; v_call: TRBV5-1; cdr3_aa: CASSLGTLSTDTQYF
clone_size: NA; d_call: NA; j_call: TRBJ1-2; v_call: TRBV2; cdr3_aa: CASSAGPNYGYTF
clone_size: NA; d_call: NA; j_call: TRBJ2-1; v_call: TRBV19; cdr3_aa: CASSIGGGGASEQFF
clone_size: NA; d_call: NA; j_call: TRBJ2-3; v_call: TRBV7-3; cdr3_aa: CASSPLGPGDTQYF
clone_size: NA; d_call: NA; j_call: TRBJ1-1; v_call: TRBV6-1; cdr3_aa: CASRTAGGTEAFF
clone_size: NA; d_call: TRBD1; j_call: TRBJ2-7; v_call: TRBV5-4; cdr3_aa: CASSFDRGTPYEQYF
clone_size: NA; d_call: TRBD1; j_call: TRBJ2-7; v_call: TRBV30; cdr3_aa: CAWNGQDGAYEQYF
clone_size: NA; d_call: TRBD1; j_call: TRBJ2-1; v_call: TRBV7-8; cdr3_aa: CASSFIGQGTTYNEQFF
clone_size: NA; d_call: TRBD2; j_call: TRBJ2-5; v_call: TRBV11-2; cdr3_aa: CASSTGGRGETQYF
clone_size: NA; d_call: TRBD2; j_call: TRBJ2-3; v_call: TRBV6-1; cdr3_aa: CASSQGLALDTQYF